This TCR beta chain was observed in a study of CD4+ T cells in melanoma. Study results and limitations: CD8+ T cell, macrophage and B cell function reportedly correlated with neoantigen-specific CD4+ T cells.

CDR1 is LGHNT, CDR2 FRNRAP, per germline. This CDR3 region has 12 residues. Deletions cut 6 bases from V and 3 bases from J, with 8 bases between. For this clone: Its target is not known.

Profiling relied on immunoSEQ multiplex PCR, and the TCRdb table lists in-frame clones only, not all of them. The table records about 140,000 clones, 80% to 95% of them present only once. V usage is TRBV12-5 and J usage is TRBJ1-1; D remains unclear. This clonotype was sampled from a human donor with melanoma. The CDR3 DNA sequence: TGTGCTAGTGGACTCGAGCACACTGAAGCTTTCTTT. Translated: CASGLEHTEAFF.